These T cell receptor beta chains were read from a single sample in a study of blood T cell repertoires in COVID-19. Assay: immunoSEQ multiplex PCR; the TCRdb copy retains only in-frame clones and omits some. The profile shows nearly 250,000 clones, about 89% of them singletons. The sample taken for sequencing was peripheral blood. The receptor source for this set is a woman aged 55-75 years who had recovered from COVID-19. Both conserved end residues are part of each CDR3. Each record gives: CDR3 DNA, CDR3 protein, clone size, D gene, V gene, J gene. The D gene is left open where the match is weak. Expanded clones get a size class; other rows say once, few or many, or leave the size out.

CDR3nt: TGTGCCAGCAGTTACTTGGACAGGGCCCCCCGCGAGCAGTACTTC; CDR3aa: CASSYLDRAPREQYF; abundance: -; d_gene: TRBD1; v_gene: TRBV6-6; j_gene: TRBJ2-7
CDR3nt: TGTGCCAGCAGTTGGGACAGGGTCGATACGCAGTATTTT; CDR3aa: CASSWDRVDTQYF; abundance: -; d_gene: TRBD1; v_gene: TRBV2; j_gene: TRBJ2-3
CDR3nt: TGTGCCAGCAGCTTTCTTGAGACCGCGGTAAATGAGCAGTTCTTC; CDR3aa: CASSFLETAVNEQFF; abundance: once; d_gene: -; v_gene: TRBV7-2; j_gene: TRBJ2-1
CDR3nt: TGTGCCAGCAGCCCCCGGGTAGAGCGGGGGGCCTATGGCTACACCTTC; CDR3aa: CASSPRVERGAYGYTF; abundance: few; d_gene: -; v_gene: TRBV7-9; j_gene: TRBJ1-2
CDR3nt: TGTGCCAGCAGCTTGGCGACAGGCGGCAATCAGCCCCAGCATTTT; CDR3aa: CASSLATGGNQPQHF; abundance: -; d_gene: -; v_gene: TRBV3-1/TRBV3-2; j_gene: TRBJ1-5
CDR3nt: TGTGCCAGCAGCCAAGTCAGTGAGTTTGGACACCAAATTTGTGCTTATCAGCCCCAGCATTTT; CDR3aa: CASSQVSEFGHQICAYQPQHF; abundance: once; d_gene: -; v_gene: TRBV3-1/TRBV3-2; j_gene: TRBJ1-5
CDR3nt: TGCGCCAGCGGAGAGGCACCGAACGAGCAGTACTTC; CDR3aa: CASGEAPNEQYF; abundance: -; d_gene: -; v_gene: TRBV5-1; j_gene: TRBJ2-7
CDR3nt: TGTGCCAGCAGCGTTACAGGGGACCGTGGCTACACCTTC; CDR3aa: CASSVTGDRGYTF; abundance: -; d_gene: TRBD1; v_gene: TRBV9; j_gene: TRBJ1-2
CDR3nt: TGTGCCAGCAGCTTAGCGCGTAACAGGCTAAACTATGGCTACACCTTC; CDR3aa: CASSLARNRLNYGYTF; abundance: -; d_gene: -; v_gene: TRBV7-2; j_gene: TRBJ1-2
CDR3nt: TGTGCCAGCTCACCACCCGGGGACTACGAGCAGTACTTC; CDR3aa: CASSPPGDYEQYF; abundance: -; d_gene: -; v_gene: TRBV18; j_gene: TRBJ2-7
CDR3nt: TGTGCCAGCAGTGAATTGGGGGGGTACTCACCCCTCCACTTT; CDR3aa: CASSELGGYSPLHF; abundance: -; d_gene: -; v_gene: TRBV2; j_gene: TRBJ1-6
CDR3nt: TGTGCCAGCAGCTCACGGTCGGGGAGGCAAATGAACACTGAAGCTTTCTTT; CDR3aa: CASSSRSGRQMNTEAFF; abundance: -; d_gene: -; v_gene: TRBV7-9; j_gene: TRBJ1-1
CDR3nt: TGTGCCAGCAGCCAAGTTCGGGGGTGGTACGAGCAGTACTTC; CDR3aa: CASSQVRGWYEQYF; abundance: -; d_gene: -; v_gene: TRBV3-1/TRBV3-2; j_gene: TRBJ2-7
CDR3nt: TGTGCCAGCAGTGTAGGGCAGGGGGTCTACGAGCAGTACTTC; CDR3aa: CASSVGQGVYEQYF; abundance: -; d_gene: TRBD1; v_gene: TRBV2; j_gene: TRBJ2-7
CDR3nt: TGTGCCAGCAGCTCACAGTATTCCGGGGAGCTGTTTTTT; CDR3aa: CASSSQYSGELFF; abundance: few; d_gene: -; v_gene: TRBV7-3; j_gene: TRBJ2-2
CDR3nt: TGTGCCAGCAGTGACAGGGGGATCACTGAAGCTTTCTTT; CDR3aa: CASSDRGITEAFF; abundance: -; d_gene: -; v_gene: TRBV6-4; j_gene: TRBJ1-1
CDR3nt: TGCGCCAGCACGGTGGCGGGGGGGACCTACGAGCAGTACTTC; CDR3aa: CASTVAGGTYEQYF; abundance: -; d_gene: TRBD2; v_gene: TRBV5-1; j_gene: TRBJ2-7
CDR3nt: TGTGCCAGCAGCTTCGGGAGGGGGCTGAACACTGAAGCTTTCTTT; CDR3aa: CASSFGRGLNTEAFF; abundance: -; d_gene: TRBD1; v_gene: TRBV7-8; j_gene: TRBJ1-1
CDR3nt: TGTGCCAGCAGCTCCCTGACAGGGCCCGGGGAGCTGTTTTTT; CDR3aa: CASSSLTGPGELFF; abundance: -; d_gene: TRBD1; v_gene: TRBV5-4; j_gene: TRBJ2-2
CDR3nt: TGTGCCAGTAGCACGCAACAGGGCTATCAGCCCCAGCATTTT; CDR3aa: CASSTQQGYQPQHF; abundance: -; d_gene: -; v_gene: TRBV19; j_gene: TRBJ1-5
CDR3nt: TGTGCCAGCAGCCAGTCCCGGGGGGTCTATGGCTACACCTTC; CDR3aa: CASSQSRGVYGYTF; abundance: many; d_gene: -; v_gene: TRBV7-2; j_gene: TRBJ1-2
CDR3nt: TGTGCCAGCAGCCAAGATCCGGGCAGGGTGGACGGCTACACCTTC; CDR3aa: CASSQDPGRVDGYTF; abundance: -; d_gene: -; v_gene: TRBV4-2; j_gene: TRBJ1-2
CDR3nt: TGTGCCAGCACCTATCTCACTGAAGCTTTCTTT; CDR3aa: CASTYLTEAFF; abundance: -; d_gene: -; v_gene: TRBV12-3/TRBV12-4; j_gene: TRBJ1-1
CDR3nt: TGTGCCAGCAGCCCACACAGGGGACTTGCTGGCGGGGAGCTGTTTTTT; CDR3aa: CASSPHRGLAGGELFF; abundance: few; d_gene: -; v_gene: TRBV7-9; j_gene: TRBJ2-2
CDR3nt: TGTGCCAGCAACCCAGGTAGCGGGGTGTCGGAGACCCAGTACTTC; CDR3aa: CASNPGSGVSETQYF; abundance: -; d_gene: TRBD2; v_gene: TRBV11-2; j_gene: TRBJ2-5
CDR3nt: TGTGCCAGCAGTTTCCTACAGGGGGCTAAGTCCCAGGGCTACACCTTC; CDR3aa: CASSFLQGAKSQGYTF; abundance: -; d_gene: TRBD1; v_gene: TRBV28; j_gene: TRBJ1-2
CDR3nt: TGCAGTGCTAGTAGACAGGGAGGAAATGAGCAGTTCTTC; CDR3aa: CSASRQGGNEQFF; abundance: -; d_gene: -; v_gene: TRBV20-1; j_gene: TRBJ2-1
CDR3nt: TGCGCCAGCAGCCAAATATCGGGGGGAAACTATGGCTACACCTTC; CDR3aa: CASSQISGGNYGYTF; abundance: once; d_gene: -; v_gene: TRBV4-3; j_gene: TRBJ1-2
CDR3nt: TGTGCCAGCAGCCTTTCGCCGGGACTAGCGGGGGGTGCAGAGACCCAGTACTTC; CDR3aa: CASSLSPGLAGGAETQYF; abundance: -; d_gene: TRBD2; v_gene: TRBV3-1/TRBV3-2; j_gene: TRBJ2-5
CDR3nt: TGCGCCAGCAGCCAAGATGTGCCAAGCGGAGCTTTCTTT; CDR3aa: CASSQDVPSGAFF; abundance: once; d_gene: -; v_gene: TRBV4-3; j_gene: TRBJ1-1
CDR3nt: TGTGCCACCAGTGCCCTGGGACAGACCACCGGGGAGCTGTTTTTT; CDR3aa: CATSALGQTTGELFF; abundance: -; d_gene: TRBD1; v_gene: TRBV24-1; j_gene: TRBJ2-2
CDR3nt: TGTGCCCCCCCCGAAATCGTAGGGGACAGTTGGCTCCTCCACTTT; CDR3aa: CAPPEIVGDSWLLHF; abundance: -; d_gene: TRBD1; v_gene: TRBV25-1; j_gene: TRBJ1-6
CDR3nt: TGTGCCATCACTGAGACAGGGCGAAACTATGGCTACACCTTC; CDR3aa: CAITETGRNYGYTF; abundance: -; d_gene: TRBD1; v_gene: TRBV10-3; j_gene: TRBJ1-2
CDR3nt: TGTGCCAGCTCACCTACCTCTGATGCGGGCTCTGGAAACACCATATATTTT; CDR3aa: CASSPTSDAGSGNTIYF; abundance: -; d_gene: -; v_gene: TRBV18; j_gene: TRBJ1-3
CDR3nt: TGTGCCACCAGCCGGGGTTATAGCAATCAGCCCCAGCATTTT; CDR3aa: CATSRGYSNQPQHF; abundance: -; d_gene: -; v_gene: TRBV15; j_gene: TRBJ1-5
CDR3nt: TGTGCCAGCAGCGTAGAGGGACAGGTAGGCTACGAGCAGTACTTC; CDR3aa: CASSVEGQVGYEQYF; abundance: -; d_gene: TRBD1; v_gene: TRBV9; j_gene: TRBJ2-7
CDR3nt: TGTGCCTCCCCCCCCGCCTACAATGAGCAGTTCTTC; CDR3aa: CASPPAYNEQFF; abundance: -; d_gene: -; v_gene: TRBV6-5; j_gene: TRBJ2-1
CDR3nt: TGTGCCAGCAGCGTTTCAGGGAACCCGGCCCTCCACTTT; CDR3aa: CASSVSGNPALHF; abundance: -; d_gene: -; v_gene: TRBV13; j_gene: TRBJ1-6
CDR3nt: TGCGCCAGCGGAGGGATTGGTCTTCTCTTC; CDR3aa: CASGGIGLLF; abundance: -; d_gene: -; v_gene: TRBV10-1; j_gene: TRBJ2-7
CDR3nt: TGCGCCAGCAGCTTGGACCAGCGGGGGACGGACGAGCAGTACTTC; CDR3aa: CASSLDQRGTDEQYF; abundance: -; d_gene: TRBD2; v_gene: TRBV5-1; j_gene: TRBJ2-7
CDR3nt: TGCGCCAGCAGCTTGGTAGTGAAAGAGACCCAGTACTTC; CDR3aa: CASSLVVKETQYF; abundance: -; d_gene: -; v_gene: TRBV5-1; j_gene: TRBJ2-5
CDR3nt: TGTGCCAGCAGCCAAGGCGACAGGAGCAATCAGCCCCAGCATTTT; CDR3aa: CASSQGDRSNQPQHF; abundance: few; d_gene: -; v_gene: TRBV4-2; j_gene: TRBJ1-5